This is a list of T cell receptor beta chains from one sample in a study of control samples from healthy donors and cancer patients. Profiled with immunoSEQ multiplex PCR; TCRdb holds only in-frame clones, not every one. The sample consists of about 35,000 clones, 86% of them appearing once. Sequencing was carried out using PBMCs. These receptors came from a woman in her 40s with lung cancer. The CDR3 runs from the conserved cysteine through the conserved F or W. D genes are given only for firm matches. Clone size is shown for a subset of rows, as once, few, many or a class of expanded clone.

size	J	V	D	CDR3	DNA
.	TRBJ1-1	TRBV24-1	.	CATSDLPQENTEAFF	TGTGCCACCAGTGATTTACCGCAGGAGAACACTGAAGCTTTCTTT
.	TRBJ1-5	TRBV5-1	TRBD1	CASSLTGNEEYQPQHF	TGCGCCAGCAGCCTGACAGGGAACGAAGAGTATCAGCCCCAGCATTTT
.	TRBJ2-7	TRBV7-2	.	CASSSERGAQYEQYF	TGTGCCAGCAGCTCGGAGAGAGGGGCCCAATACGAGCAGTACTTC
.	TRBJ2-3	TRBV14	.	CASTPDSNRQYF	TGTGCCAGCACCCCGGACAGCAATAGGCAGTATTTT
.	TRBJ1-1	TRBV13	.	CASSSGTGPTFF	TGTGCCAGCAGCTCCGGAACTGGGCCGACTTTCTTT
.	TRBJ1-4	TRBV9	.	CASSNGAEKLFF	TGTGCCAGCAGCAACGGGGCCGAAAAACTGTTTTTT
.	TRBJ2-7	TRBV27	.	CASSLGRGYEQYF	TGTGCCAGCAGTTTAGGTCGGGGCTACGAGCAGTACTTC
once	TRBJ1-1	TRBV19	.	CASSNQVNTEAFF	TGTGCCAGTAGTAATCAGGTGAACACTGAAGCTTTCTTT
.	TRBJ1-1	TRBV6-6	.	CASSYSPIGTEAFF	TGTGCCAGCAGTTACTCACCAATCGGCACTGAAGCTTTCTTT
.	TRBJ2-1	TRBV6-5	TRBD2	CASSLGTSGYNEQFF	TGTGCCAGCTCACTAGGGACTAGCGGGTACAATGAGCAGTTCTTC
.	TRBJ2-3	TRBV2	TRBD1	CASTSGQGSDTQYF	TGTGCCAGCACCTCGGGACAGGGGTCAGATACGCAGTATTTT
.	TRBJ1-5	TRBV4-3	TRBD1	CASSQDRRQGQPQHF	TGCGCCAGCAGCCAAGATCGCAGACAGGGACAGCCCCAGCATTTT
.	TRBJ2-2	TRBV19	TRBD1	CASSIVRRSGTGGTISNTGELFF	TGTGCCAGTAGTATAGTTAGAAGATCCGGGACAGGGGGCACTATTTCGAACACCGGGGAGCTGTTTTTT
few	TRBJ2-3	TRBV7-2	TRBD2	CASSFGGGRGTDTQYF	TGTGCCAGCAGCTTTGGCGGGGGTCGTGGCACAGATACGCAGTATTTT
.	TRBJ1-5	TRBV28	.	CASSFSNQPQHF	TGTGCCAGCAGTTTCAGCAATCAGCCCCAGCATTTT
.	TRBJ2-3	TRBV5-6	TRBD2	CASSFGLAGGPGTDTQYF	TGTGCCAGCAGCTTTGGGCTAGCGGGGGGGCCCGGCACAGATACGCAGTATTTT
.	TRBJ1-6	TRBV5-1	.	CASSSGTGRVYSPLHF	TGCGCCAGCAGCTCCGGGACGGGACGAGTATATTCACCCCTCCACTTT